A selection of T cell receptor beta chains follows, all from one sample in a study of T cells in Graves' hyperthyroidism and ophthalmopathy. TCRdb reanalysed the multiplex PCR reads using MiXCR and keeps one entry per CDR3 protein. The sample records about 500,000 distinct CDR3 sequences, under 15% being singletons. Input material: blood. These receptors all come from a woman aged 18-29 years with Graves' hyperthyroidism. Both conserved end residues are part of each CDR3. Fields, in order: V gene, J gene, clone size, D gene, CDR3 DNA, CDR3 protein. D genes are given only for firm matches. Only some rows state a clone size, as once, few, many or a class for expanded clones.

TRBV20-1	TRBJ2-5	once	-	TGCAGTGCTAGAGGTAACGGCCAAGAGACCCAGTACTTC	CSARGNGQETQYF
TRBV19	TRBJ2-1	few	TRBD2	TGTGCGGGGACTAGCGGGGTCTATGAGCAGTTCTTC	CAGTSGVYEQFF
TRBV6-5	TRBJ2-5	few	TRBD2	TGTGCCAGCAGTTACTCGCTTAGGGGGACTAGGCAAGAGACCCAGTACTTC	CASSYSLRGTRQETQYF
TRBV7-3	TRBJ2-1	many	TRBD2	TGTGCCAGCAGCTTCCGACCCCCAGGTAGGGCTAGCGGGAGGAGCTCCTACAATGAGCAGTTCTTC	CASSFRPPGRASGRSSYNEQFF
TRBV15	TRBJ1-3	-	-	TGTGCCACCAGCAAACGGACAGAAGGAAACACCATATATTTT	CATSKRTEGNTIYF
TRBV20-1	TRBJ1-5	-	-	TGCAGTGCCCTCGGACCCCTTAGCAATCAGCCCCAGCATTTT	CSALGPLSNQPQHF
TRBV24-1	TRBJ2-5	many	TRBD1	TGTGCCACCAGTGATTGGGGGACAGAAAAAGAGACCCAGTACTTC	CATSDWGTEKETQYF
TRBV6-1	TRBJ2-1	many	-	TGTGCCAGCAGTTTGGGGCGACCTAAGCTCCTTAATGAGCAGTTCTTC	CASSLGRPKLLNEQFF
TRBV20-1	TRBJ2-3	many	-	TGCAGTGCTAGAGATGCAGCGGTTCCCCACACAGATACGCAGTATTTT	CSARDAAVPHTDTQYF
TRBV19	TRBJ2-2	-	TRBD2	TGTGCCAGTACAGGACTAGCGAACACCGGGGAGCTGTTTTTT	CASTGLANTGELFF
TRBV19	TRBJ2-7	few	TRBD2	TGTGCCAGTAGTGTGACTAGCCGGTTTTCCGAGCAGTACTTC	CASSVTSRFSEQYF
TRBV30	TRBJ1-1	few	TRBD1	TGTGCCTGGAGTTTAACAGGGGGTCGGGCGACTGAAGCTTTCTTT	CAWSLTGGRATEAFF
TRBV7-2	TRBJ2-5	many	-	TGTGCCAGCAGCTTAGCGGAAGAGACCCAGTACTTC	CASSLAEETQYF
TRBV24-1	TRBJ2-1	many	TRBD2	TGTGCCACCAGTGATCCCCGGACTAGCGGGACATACAATGAGCAGTTCTTC	CATSDPRTSGTYNEQFF
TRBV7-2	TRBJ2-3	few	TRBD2	TGTGCCAGCAGGCAGTCCCCTAGCGGGGGAGGGGATACGCAGTATTTT	CASRQSPSGGGDTQYF